Reported below is one TCR beta chain. V gave up 2 bases and J gave up 6 bases; unmatched junction bases: 6. From germline, CDR1 is MNHNS and CDR2 SASEGT. The CDR3 consists of 16 residues. The assay was immunoSEQ multiplex PCR, and TCRdb's table has in-frame clones only and misses some. The sample includes around 55,000 clones, 90% of them seen just once. The data stem from a study of T cell changes during pregnancy in multiple sclerosis. The sample was CD4+ T cells from peripheral blood mononuclear cells, taken in the first trimester of pregnancy. The chain joins TRBV6-1 to TRBJ2-2, with 10 bases identical to TRBD1. The sequence was obtained from a female donor with multiple sclerosis, enrolled in a pregnancy study. The DNA for the CDR3 is TGTGCCAGCAGTGAAATTTTTGGACAGGGGGCCGGGGAGCTGTTTTTT. Its translation is CASSEIFGQGAGELFF.